This TCR beta chain came from a study of shared clonotypes between healthy human individuals (dated by TCRdb to 2018 to 2020). Study-wide context: The cohort comprised a couple of women and a few men aged 18 to 49 years. For each donor, three plates each were used for CD4 naive and CD4 memory, two plates were used for CD8 naive, and one plate was used for CD8 memory. To estimate repertoire size and how much clonotypes are shared between individuals, the study performed deep sequencing of blood TCR repertoires from a handful of healthy adults. Different laboratories and diverse techniques were used to prepare libraries and sequence TCR repertoires, to increase sequencing depth and limit assay-specific biases. Per donor, leukapheresis produced somewhere between about 0.94 and 9.5 billion PBMCs. General study outcomes and caveats: Based on pairwise subsampling, the degree of clonotype sharing among donors was expected to be affected by sequencing depth. About 4.5% of naive CD4, 3.5% of naive CD8, 2.3% of memory CD4, and over 0.35% of memory CD8 clonotypes were shared across a handful of donors. Clonotypes shared by all four sorted-subset donors showed higher generation probabilities than non-shared clonotypes. Estimated clonotype richness was generally larger for naive than for memory subsets. Only blood was sampled, and tissue TCR repertoires likely differ from those in blood. Incomplete sequencing was indicated by rarefaction of sorted-subset datasets, despite the large sequencing depth. The small number of donors limited the genetic and exposure-history diversity represented.

Using the deep immunoSEQ assay, TCR CDR3 regions were amplified from genomic DNA by multiplex PCR. For each cell subset, the extracted genomic DNA was distributed evenly across all wells of several immunoSEQ 96-well plates, and each plate served as one replicate. Each replicate PCR for sorted subsets received roughly 200 ng genomic DNA, equal to some 32,000 T cell genomes. The purified libraries were quantified using a Qubit 3.0 fluorometer, sized with a Bioanalyzer 2100, and then quantified again using the KAPA Library Quantification kit. Every immunoSEQ 96-well plate was sequenced on a dedicated single-read 150-cycle Illumina NextSeq 550 flow cell. As for how the authors treated the data: The immunoSEQ output contained only junctional sequences without quality scores, so filtering could not match that applied to full-length reads. To assign V/J genes and CDR3, sequences were annotated against IMGT germline references using PyIR, a Python wrapper for IgBLAST v1.9. Reads with weak V/J assignments (E-value above 1e-6), missing CDR3, stop codons, out-of-frame junctions, or ambiguous translated residues were removed. V3J clonotypes were defined as sequences sharing the same inferred V gene, J gene, and CDR3 amino acid sequence. Percentage overlap between repertoires was computed as shared unique clonotypes divided by the size of the smaller repertoire. Three approaches were used to assess repertoire richness: RTK rarefaction, the Chao1 estimator, and Recon v2.1 estimates of unobserved clonotypes. OLGA was used to compute generation probabilities for all TCRbeta clonotypes that the gDNA method yielded from a handful of donors. TCRdb's version of the immuneACCESS table is confined to in-frame rearrangements and falls short of the full clone set. An unresolved V gene accounts for under half of the shortfall where checked; the remainder is of unknown origin. The V and J calls and clone size were taken over from that table, and D and trimming were inferred from the DNA. The sample records roughly 700,000 clones, around 67% of which are singletons. The ten top clones hold less than 2% of the sample.

On this clone itself: Its antigen specificity is not known. No base quality values were provided; no much bigger clone lies one nucleotide off.

Donors were healthy HIV-negative adults with no recently reported acute infections or vaccinations. Every donor was a Caucasian adult residing in Nashville, Tennessee, USA. Magnetic negative selection was used to enrich CD4+ T cells, after which naive cells were positively selected on CD45RA and the negative fraction became the memory subset. Blood was collected by leukapheresis, and PBMCs were isolated by Ficoll-Histopaque density gradient centrifugation and then cryopreserved in liquid nitrogen vapor phase. Analytical flow cytometry was used to check the purity and quantity of each magnetically sorted T cell population. Each sorted fraction had its genomic DNA isolated and then quantified by UV absorbance on a Nanodrop 2000c. From the cysteine up to the phenylalanine, the CDR3 has a length of 14 residues. Only CDR3 DNA is held: 42 bases, read in frame from base 1. Trimming removed 1 base from V and 9 bases from J, leaving 13 bases between the germline ends. The germline V gene (reference sequence) provides CDR1 LNHDA and CDR2 SQIVND.

The specimen was memory CD4+ T cells sorted from blood. Interpreted using the paper, the cell subset or site label stands for: CD45RA-negative fraction. The sequence was obtained from a woman younger than 45 in good health. The sequence links TRBV19 to TRBJ1-5; too little of a D gene remains to name it. The bases are TGTGCCAGTAGTATAGTAGACGGTCCTCCGCCCCAGCATTTT. Its protein reads: CASSIVDGPPPQHF.